This T cell receptor (beta chain) was found in a study of T-cell memory formation after mild COVID-19. This clonotype was seen a handful of times. Its antigen remains unknown. Study results and limitations: From day 15 to 85, contracting clones were balanced between CD4 and CD8, whereas later expanders leaned toward CD4+. Certain responding clones were present in pre-infection memory, suggesting participation of cross-reactive memory.

The V gene end was trimmed by 4 bases and the J gene end by 6 bases; junction bases not matched to a gene: 12. The germline CDR1 and CDR2 sequences are SGHTA and FQGNSA. There are 17 residues in the CDR3. UMIs and sample barcodes were carried by the TCR alpha and TCR beta cDNA libraries that 5'RACE produced using constant-segment primers. MiXCR was run by TCRdb on the 5' RACE reads, yielding one entry per CDR3 protein. Among some 250,000 distinct CDR3 sequences listed, over 9% were seen once. Sequences were obtained from PBMCs or a T cell subset sorted from them (not recorded which). This sequence was found in a man aged 18 to 29 who had mild COVID-19 (a few samples of this study predate the infection). Cell type and time point are not known. J is TRBJ2-1 and V is TRBV7-2; 10 positions agree with TRBD2. The CDR3: CASSYPLRLAGANEQFF. The CDR3 nucleotides are TGTGCCAGCAGCTATCCCCTTCGACTAGCGGGTGCCAATGAGCAGTTCTTC.